The source of this T cell receptor (beta chain) is a study of T cell repertoires in cytomegalovirus infection. TCRdb re-derived calls from the reads in MiXCR, one entry per CDR3 protein. The table records roughly 150,000 distinct CDR3 sequences, less than 25% of them present only once. The trim removed 4 bases at V and 6 bases at J, leaving 8 bases unmatched. The V gene's germline CDR1 is MDHEN and CDR2 SYDVKM. The CDR3 runs 16 residues. The source of this sequence is a human donor in good health (CMV status not recorded). Some clones in this sample may be carry-over from other donors' samples. Sequencing was performed on PBMCs. This sequence joins TRBV28 and TRBJ1-6, with 8 bases identical to TRBD1. CDR3 sequence: CASSSWTGRSNSPLHF. The CDR3 DNA is TGTGCCAGCAGTTCATGGACAGGGCGCAGTAATTCACCCCTCCACTTT.